This TCR beta chain originates from a study of cytomegalovirus exposure and HLA in healthy donors. The PCR ran on 60 Vbeta and 13 Jbeta primers. Clones were sequenced by immunoSEQ multiplex PCR, and TCRdb holds only the in-frame ones, with some missing. This sample yields 100,000 to 150,000 clones, of which 82% are seen a single time; 1.5% belongs to the top ten. Study-level results: A few chains tied to CMV proved CMV antigen-specific in vitro. Researchers counted around 180 TCR beta chains as cytomegalovirus-associated.

Concerning this clone: Its antigen remains unknown.

The source is a woman between 18 and 29 years old in good health and CMV-seronegative. The specimen was PBMCs.

DNA for the CDR3: TGTGCCAGCAGCGTTGGGGGCGCGATCTCCCTAGGCTACACCTTC. Its translation is CASSVGGAISLGYTF. V gene TRBV9 combines with J gene TRBJ1-2; the D gene is possibly TRBD1 (6 bases). The V gene lost 2 bases and the J gene lost 8 bases, with 19 bases spanning the gap. Looked up from germline, CDR1 is SGDLS and CDR2 is YYNGEE. The CDR3 extends over 15 amino acids.